This T cell receptor beta chain was captured by sequencing in a study of spatial heterogeneity in lung cancer. Study information: Strong correlation linked TCR transcript counts in tumor regions to a T cell module score derived from matched bulk RNA-seq.

Time point meaning: sample taken at primary tumor resection. This CDR3 has 15 residues. Per the germline V gene, CDR1 is PRHDT and CDR2 is FYEKMQ (reference sequence). With V trimmed by 2 bases and J by 7 bases, 7 bases remained unmatched. The study, taken as a whole, reports: Higher tumor mutation counts went along with higher counts of expanded intratumoral alpha and beta TCRs.

TCRdb analysed the 5' RACE reads with MiXCR anew, one entry per CDR3 protein. The sample lists 8,500 to 10,000 distinct CDR3 sequences; over 7% were seen once. Notes on this clonotype: What it binds is unknown.

The sequences come from lung tumor tissue, collected at surgery. The sequence derives from a male donor with early-stage non-small cell lung cancer. The chain is built from TRBV13 and TRBJ1-5; 8 bases map to TRBD1. CDR3 coding DNA: TGTGCCAGCAGCTTACGAGGACAGGGCCGGCAGCCCCAGCATTTT. Encoded protein: CASSLRGQGRQPQHF.